The next 2 T cell receptor beta chains were all read from a single sample in a study of CD8 T cells in ankylosing spondylitis. TCRdb called the 5' RACE reads again in MiXCR, with one record for every CDR3 protein. Seen here are fewer than 400,000 distinct CDR3 sequences, about 15% observed once, and the top ten hold 0.95% to 1.4%. The source material was blood, either unsorted or a sorted T cell fraction (not recorded which). These receptors all stem from a male donor with ankylosing spondylitis or in good health (not recorded which).

The chain joins TRBV6-1 to TRBJ1-6; no firm D call. The CDR3 runs 15 residues. Germline V CDR1 and CDR2: MNHNS, SASEGT. Between the trimmed V and J ends, which lost 5 bases and 6 bases, there was a span of 14 bases. CDR3: CASSQNPTANSPLHF. The CDR3 DNA reads TGTGCCAGCAGTCAAAACCCGACTGCTAATTCACCCCTCCACTTT.

This clonotype was observed a handful of times. CDR3 sequence: CASSLFSAGGPADTQYF. DNA of the CDR3: TGTGCCAGCAGCTTATTCTCCGCGGGGGGGCCCGCAGATACGCAGTATTTT. The chain couples TRBV7-2 to TRBJ2-3, with TRBD2 matching over 9 bases. The CDR3 sequence is 17 residues long. The junction had 10 bases not matched to a gene; V was cut back by 2 bases and J by 4 bases. The germline CDR1 and CDR2 sequences are SGHTA and FQGNSA.